This T cell receptor (beta chain) was sequenced in a study of blood T cell repertoires in COVID-19. Across the study: The samples span acute and convalescent COVID-19 from the United States, Italy and Spain. The analysed material was cDNA or gDNA that came from T cells, B-cell-depleted T cells, or PBMCs.

V lost 4 bases, J lost 3 bases, and 10 bases stayed unmatched. The CDR3 loop spans 16 amino acids. CDR1 and CDR2 (germline): SGHRS, YFSETQ. Per the original methods: Counts of nucleated cells, estimated from reference gene primer amplification, were obtained. Profiled with immunoSEQ multiplex PCR; TCRdb holds only in-frame clones, not every one. Clone size and V and J calls were adopted from that table, with D and trimming inferred from the DNA. The sample records roughly 68,000 clones, roughly 88% being singletons. This sequence originates from a man aged 50 or older with acute or convalescent COVID-19. The chain is built from TRBV5-1 and TRBJ2-1; 7 nucleotides agree with TRBD1. Sequencing was done on a sample of peripheral blood. CDR3 region: CASSPAGTAGYNEQFF. As DNA, the CDR3 is TGCGCCAGCAGCCCGGCCGGGACAGCCGGCTACAATGAGCAGTTCTTC.